These 8 T cell receptor beta chains were all obtained from the same sample, sequenced in a study of blood T cell repertoires in COVID-19 (dated by TCRdb to the early 2020s). The library was generated by the immunoSEQ multiplex PCR assay. This immuneACCESS table, as held by TCRdb, lists in-frame sequences with V and J called but not all clones. Of the missing ones, under half trace to an unresolved V gene in checked studies; the others have no known cause. The sample includes 310,000 or so clones, with around 89% observed a single time. Of the sample, roughly a tenth falls within the top ten clones. The sample consisted of PBMCs or T cells enriched from blood (not recorded which). The origin of the receptors is a woman aged 40 to 50 who had recovered from COVID-19.

This rearrangement joins TRBV6-2 or TRBV6-3 to TRBJ2-1; 9 positions agree with TRBD1. With V trimmed by 5 bases and J by 3 bases, 5 bases remained unmatched. CDR3 length equals 15 residues. Germline V gene data show CDR1 as MNHEY and CDR2 as SVGEGT. This CDR3 reads CASSPWTGDYNEQFF. DNA for the CDR3: TGTGCCAGCAGTCCGTGGACAGGGGACTACAATGAGCAGTTCTTC.

The V gene is TRBV5-6, the J gene TRBJ2-5, with a tentative D call TRBD2 (6 bases). V was shortened by 4 bases and J by 4 bases, with 11 bases between the two germline ends. The germline gives CDR1 SGHDT, CDR2 YYEEEE. This CDR3 contains 13 residues. CDR3 DNA: TGTGCCAGCAGCCCCTTGGAGGGAGAGACCCAGTACTTC. Translating gives CASSPLEGETQYF.

This clone appeared once. CDR3 in amino acids: CASSMYRGPYEQYF. The CDR3 DNA reads as TGTGCCAGTAGTATGTACAGGGGGCCCTACGAGCAGTACTTC. V gene TRBV19 combines with J gene TRBJ2-7; TRBD1 matches at 9 bases. J was trimmed by 2 bases and V by 3 bases; bases with no gene match: 2. Germline values: CDR1 LNHDA, CDR2 SQIVND (reference sequence). The CDR3 is 14 amino acids.

The V and J genes are TRBV28 and TRBJ1-2, with D maybe TRBD1 (5 bases). V was cut by 8 bases and J by 2 bases, with 18 bases left in between. Germline V gene sequence: CDR1 MDHEN, CDR2 SYDVKM. The CDR3 runs to 15 residues. CDR3 bases: TGTGCCAGCGTAACCACAGGTTTATCAAACTATGGCTACACCTTC. Its protein product is CASVTTGLSNYGYTF.

The chain recombines TRBV5-1 with TRBJ1-4, with TRBD1 matching over 8 bases. The CDR3 loop spans 15 amino acids. Germline V gene sequence: CDR1 SGHRS, CDR2 YFSETQ. The V segment lost 2 bases and the J segment 4 bases; nucleotides outside the gene matches: 4. CDR3 sequence reads: CASSFGQGRNEKLFF. DNA for the CDR3: TGCGCCAGCAGCTTCGGACAGGGACGTAATGAAAAACTGTTTTTT.

The chain employs TRBV9 and TRBJ2-1; TRBD2 matches at 12 bases. Germline V gives CDR1 SGDLS, CDR2 YYNGEE. V was clipped by 1 base and J by 6 bases; unmatched bases: 5. The length of the CDR3 is 16 residues. The CDR3 DNA is TGTGCCAGCAGCGTACTAGCGGGGGGGCCGAGCAATGAGCAGTTCTTC. Residues: CASSVLAGGPSNEQFF. The full variable domain, with the rest looked up from reference TRBV9 and TRBJ2-1, is DSGVTQTPKHLITATGQRVTLRCSPRSGDLSVYWYQQSLDQGLQFLIQYYNGEERAKGNILERFSAQQFPDLHSELNLSSLELGDSALYFCASSVLAGGPSNEQFFGPGTRLTVL.

This sequence joins TRBV10-3 and TRBJ2-1; possibly TRBD2 for D (6 bases). Germline lookup yields CDR1 ENHRY and CDR2 SYGVKD. V was cut by 10 bases and J by 0 bases, with 13 bases left in between. This CDR3 has 14 amino acids. CDR3 sequence (DNA): TGTGCCACCCTTCCCGGGAGCTCCTACAATGAGCAGTTCTTC. Protein product: CATLPGSSYNEQFF.

V and J are TRBV7-2 and TRBJ2-7; tentatively, D is TRBD2 (6 bases). V was cut by 1 base and J by 0 bases, with 10 bases left in between. This CDR3 region has 15 residues. Germline assignment: CDR1 SGHTA and CDR2 FQGNSA. Here the CDR3 DNA reads TGTGCCAGCAGCTTAGAGTGGGAGGCCTCCTACGAGCAGTACTTC. Translating gives CASSLEWEASYEQYF.